This T cell receptor (beta chain) was captured by sequencing in a study of T cell responses to AZD1222 COVID-19 vaccine. Background on the study: Pooling was applied to second doses at about 4 or about 12 weeks.

The assay was immunoSEQ multiplex PCR, and TCRdb's table has in-frame clones only and misses some. Of roughly 66,000 clones listed, roughly 84% are singletons. Germline CDR1 reads ENHRY; CDR2 reads SYGVKD. The CDR3 loop spans 14 amino acids. V shed 6 bases, J shed 4 bases, and the junction held 5 bases outside the gene matches. Notes on the study in general: Repertoire sampling was restricted to post-peak T cell response timepoints. Donors, mostly white British, included more females; clonal diversity was possibly underestimated. When two AZD1222 doses had been given, Spike-specific TCR breadth and depth rose.

Regarding this clone: The antigen is unknown.

This clonotype originated in an adult in good health. This chain uses TRBV10-3 with TRBJ2-5; 10 bases align to TRBD1. The specimen comprised peripheral blood, sampled on day 0 of AZD1222 vaccination. CDR3 loop: CAISTDRGIETQYF. In DNA, the CDR3 is TGTGCCATCAGCACGGACAGGGGGATAGAGACCCAGTACTTC.